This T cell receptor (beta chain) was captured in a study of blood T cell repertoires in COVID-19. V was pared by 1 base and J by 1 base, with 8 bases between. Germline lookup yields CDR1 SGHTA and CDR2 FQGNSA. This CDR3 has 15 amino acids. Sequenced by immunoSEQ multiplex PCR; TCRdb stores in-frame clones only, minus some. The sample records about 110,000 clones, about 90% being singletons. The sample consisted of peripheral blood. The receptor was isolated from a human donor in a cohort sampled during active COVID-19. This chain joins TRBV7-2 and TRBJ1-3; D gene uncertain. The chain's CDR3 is CASSLVPISGNTIYF. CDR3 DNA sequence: TGTGCCAGCAGCTTAGTACCTATTTCTGGAAACACCATATATTTT.